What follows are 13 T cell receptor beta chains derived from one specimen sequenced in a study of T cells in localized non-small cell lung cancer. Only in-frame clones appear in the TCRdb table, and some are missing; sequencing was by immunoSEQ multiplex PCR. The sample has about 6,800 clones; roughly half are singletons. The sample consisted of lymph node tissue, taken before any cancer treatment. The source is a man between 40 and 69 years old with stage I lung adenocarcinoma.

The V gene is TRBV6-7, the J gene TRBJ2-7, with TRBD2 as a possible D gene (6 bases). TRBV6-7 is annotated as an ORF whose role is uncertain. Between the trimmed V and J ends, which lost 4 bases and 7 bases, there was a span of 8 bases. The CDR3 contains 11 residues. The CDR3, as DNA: TGTGCCAGCAGTTCCGGGGGTGAGCAGTACTTC. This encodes CASSSGGEQYF.

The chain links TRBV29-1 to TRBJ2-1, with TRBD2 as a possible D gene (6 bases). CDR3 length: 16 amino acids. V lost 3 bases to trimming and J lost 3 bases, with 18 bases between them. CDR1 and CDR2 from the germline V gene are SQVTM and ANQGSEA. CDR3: CSVEAGIATRYNEQFF. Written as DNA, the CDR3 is TGCAGCGTTGAGGCGGGGATAGCGACCCGCTACAATGAGCAGTTCTTC.

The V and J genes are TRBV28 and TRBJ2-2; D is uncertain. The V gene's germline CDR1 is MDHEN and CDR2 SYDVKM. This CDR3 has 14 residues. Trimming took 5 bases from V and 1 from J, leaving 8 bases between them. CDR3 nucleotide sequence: TGTGCCAGCAGTCGTCCAAGGAACACCGGGGAGCTGTTTTTT. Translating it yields CASSRPRNTGELFF.

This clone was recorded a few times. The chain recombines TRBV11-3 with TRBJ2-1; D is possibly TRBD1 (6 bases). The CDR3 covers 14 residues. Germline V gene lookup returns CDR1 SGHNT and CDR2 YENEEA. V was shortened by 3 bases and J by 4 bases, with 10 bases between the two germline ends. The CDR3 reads CASSFPDSYNEQFF. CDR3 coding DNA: TGTGCCAGCAGCTTTCCGGACAGTTACAATGAGCAGTTCTTC.

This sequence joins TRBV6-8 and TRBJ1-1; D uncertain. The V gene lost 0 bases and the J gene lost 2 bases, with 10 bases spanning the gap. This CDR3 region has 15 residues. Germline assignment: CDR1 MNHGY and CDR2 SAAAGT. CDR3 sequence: CASSYSSAYNTEAFF. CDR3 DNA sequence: TGTGCCAGCAGTTACTCGTCGGCCTACAACACTGAAGCTTTCTTT.

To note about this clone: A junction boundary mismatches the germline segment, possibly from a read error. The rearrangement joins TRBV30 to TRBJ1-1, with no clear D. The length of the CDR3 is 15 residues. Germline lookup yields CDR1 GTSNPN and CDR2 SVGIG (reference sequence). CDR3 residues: CAWSVLKRRNTEAFF. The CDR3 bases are TGTGCCTGGAGTGTACTAAAACGGCGGAACACTGAAGCTTTTTTT.

CDR3 protein: CASSIEGRTDTQYF. The CDR3 region has the DNA TGTGCCAGTAGTATCGAGGGGCGCACAGATACGCAGTATTTT. The chain has TRBV19 and TRBJ2-3, with D possibly called TRBD1 or TRBD2 (5 bases each). The germline V and J ends were trimmed by 3 bases and 1 base, with 8 bases remaining between them. The CDR3 is 14 amino acids. Germline V gives CDR1 LNHDA, CDR2 SQIVND (reference sequence).

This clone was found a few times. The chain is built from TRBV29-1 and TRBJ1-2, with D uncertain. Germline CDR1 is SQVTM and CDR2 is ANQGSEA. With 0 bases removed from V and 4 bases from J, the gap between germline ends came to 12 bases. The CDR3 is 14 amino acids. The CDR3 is CSVEDAARIYGYTF. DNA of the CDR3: TGCAGCGTTGAAGATGCAGCCAGGATCTATGGCTACACCTTC.

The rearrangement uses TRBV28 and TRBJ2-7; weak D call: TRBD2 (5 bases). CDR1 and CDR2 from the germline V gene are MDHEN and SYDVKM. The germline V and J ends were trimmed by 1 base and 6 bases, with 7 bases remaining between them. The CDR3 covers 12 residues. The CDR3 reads CASSLSGSEQYF. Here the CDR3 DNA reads TGTGCCAGCAGTTTATCGGGGTCCGAGCAGTACTTC.

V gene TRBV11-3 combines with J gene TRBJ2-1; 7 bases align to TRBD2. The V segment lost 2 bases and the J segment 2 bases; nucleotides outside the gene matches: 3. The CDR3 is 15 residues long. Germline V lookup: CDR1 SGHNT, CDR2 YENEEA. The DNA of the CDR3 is TGTGCCAGCAGCTTACTAGCGGATCCCTACAATGAGCAGTTCTTC. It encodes CASSLLADPYNEQFF.

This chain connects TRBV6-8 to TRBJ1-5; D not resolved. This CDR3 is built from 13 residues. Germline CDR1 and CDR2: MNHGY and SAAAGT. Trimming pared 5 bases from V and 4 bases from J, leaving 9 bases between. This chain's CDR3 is CASSVTRNQPQHF. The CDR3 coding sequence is TGTGCCAGCAGTGTCACTCGAAATCAGCCCCAGCATTTT.

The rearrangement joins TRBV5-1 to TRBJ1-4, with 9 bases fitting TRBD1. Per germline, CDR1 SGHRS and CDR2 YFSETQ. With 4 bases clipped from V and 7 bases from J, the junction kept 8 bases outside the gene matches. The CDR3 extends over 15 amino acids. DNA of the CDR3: TGCGCCAGCAGCATCGGACAGGGGATGGGTGAAAAACTGTTTTTT. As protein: CASSIGQGMGEKLFF. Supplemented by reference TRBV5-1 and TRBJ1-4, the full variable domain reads KAGVTQTPRYLIKTRGQQVTLSCSPISGHRSVSWYQQTPGQGLQFLFEYFSETQRNKGNFPGRFSGRQFSNSRSEMNVSTLELGDSALYLCASSIGQGMGEKLFFGSGTQLSVL.

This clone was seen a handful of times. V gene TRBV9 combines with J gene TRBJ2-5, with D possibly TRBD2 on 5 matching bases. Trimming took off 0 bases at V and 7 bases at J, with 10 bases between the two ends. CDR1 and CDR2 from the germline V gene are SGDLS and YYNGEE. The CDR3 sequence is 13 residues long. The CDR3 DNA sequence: TGTGCCAGCAGCGTAGACCCCGGAGGGACCCAGTACTTC. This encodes CASSVDPGGTQYF.